This is a list of T cell receptor beta chains from one sample in a study of neurological immune-mediated disorders. TCRdb redid the calling of the 5' RACE reads with MiXCR, one entry per CDR3 protein. The data show 50,000 to 65,000 distinct CDR3 sequences, with 3.6% seen just once and around 1.5% held by the top ten. The specimen sequenced was PBMCs. Every receptor here comes from a man younger than 40 with multiple sclerosis. Each CDR3 is given with its conserved first and last residue. The order of the fields is clone size, D gene, CDR3 length, J gene, V gene, CDR3 protein, CDR3 DNA. D genes are given only for firm matches. The size of a clone is reported for some rows only, either as once, few or many, or as a class for expanded clones.

many,NA,17,TRBJ2-3,TRBV20-1,CSALTGGTIWGTDTQYF,TGCAGTGCATTAACGGGCGGGACCATATGGGGCACAGATACGCAGTATTTT
many,NA,11,TRBJ2-7,TRBV20-1,CSAKLFYEQYF,TGCAGTGCTAAACTCTTCTACGAGCAGTACTTC
once,NA,16,TRBJ2-1,TRBV27,CASSLVYREFYNEQFF,TGTGCCAGCAGTTTAGTTTACAGGGAATTCTACAATGAGCAGTTCTTC
many,NA,12,TRBJ2-3,TRBV5-1,CASRLPTDTQYF,TGCGCCAGCAGGCTTCCCACAGATACGCAGTATTTT
many,TRBD1,15,TRBJ1-4,TRBV30,CAWSPGQYPREKLFF,TGTGCCTGGAGTCCGGGACAGTATCCTCGGGAAAAACTGTTTTTT
many,NA,13,TRBJ2-5,TRBV7-3,CASSLGGWETQYF,TGTGCCAGCAGCTTAGGGGGATGGGAGACCCAGTACTTC
many,NA,12,TRBJ2-3,TRBV20-1,CSASSDIGTQYF,TGCAGTGCTAGTTCAGATATCGGTACGCAGTATTTT
many,TRBD1,15,TRBJ1-1,TRBV5-1,CASSSRTGEGTEAFF,TGCGCCAGCAGCTCAAGGACAGGGGAAGGGACTGAAGCTTTCTTT
many,TRBD1,13,TRBJ2-5,TRBV5-6,CASSGQGVKTQYF,TGTGCCAGCAGTGGACAGGGTGTGAAGACCCAGTACTTC
many,NA,13,TRBJ1-1,TRBV27,CASSSLSLTEAFF,TGTGCCAGCAGCTCTTTGTCGCTCACTGAAGCTTTCTTT
many,TRBD1,13,TRBJ1-2,TRBV6-5,CASSRDRGVGYTF,TGTGCCAGCAGCCGGGACAGGGGTGTTGGCTACACCTTC
many,TRBD2,17,TRBJ2-5,TRBV7-2,CASSSTRGGASSETQYF,TGTGCCAGCAGCAGCACTAGGGGAGGGGCTAGCTCGGAGACCCAGTACTTC
many,TRBD1,14,TRBJ1-1,TRBV20-1,CSARKGALLTEAFF,TGCAGTGCTAGGAAGGGGGCACTCCTTACTGAAGCTTTCTTT
many,NA,13,TRBJ1-1,TRBV10-2,CAARGQINTEAFF,TGCGCCGCACGCGGACAGATTAACACTGAAGCTTTCTTT
many,NA,16,TRBJ1-2,TRBV15,CATSRSRTDTNYGYTF,TGTGCCACCAGCAGATCTAGGACGGACACTAACTATGGCTACACCTTC
many,NA,10,TRBJ1-1,TRBV20-1,CSVTSTEAFF,TGCAGTGTGACATCCACTGAAGCTTTCTTT
many,NA,13,TRBJ2-7,TRBV12-3/TRBV12-4,CASSFGGTYEQYF,TGTGCCAGCAGTTTCGGGGGCACCTACGAGCAGTACTTC
many,TRBD1,14,TRBJ1-4,TRBV12-3/TRBV12-4,CASRPDRDGEKLFF,TGTGCCAGCAGGCCGGACAGGGACGGTGAAAAACTGTTTTTT
many,NA,15,TRBJ2-7,TRBV14,CASSQGNGDSYEQYF,TGTGCCAGCAGCCAAGGTAACGGGGACTCCTACGAGCAGTACTTC
few,NA,14,TRBJ1-2,TRBV5-5,CASSLARLDYGYTF,TGTGCCAGCAGCTTGGCCAGGCTCGACTATGGCTACACCTTC
many,TRBD1,15,TRBJ1-1,TRBV12-3/TRBV12-4,CASSLPRQGAAEAFF,TGTGCCAGCAGTTTACCGCGACAGGGAGCGGCTGAAGCTTTCTTT
NA,NA,13,TRBJ1-1,TRBV27,CASSLWYHTEAFF,TGTGCCAGCAGCCTGTGGTATCACACTGAAGCTTTCTTT
many,NA,14,TRBJ2-2,TRBV20-1,CSARDISNTGELFF,TGCAGTGCTAGAGACATCTCGAACACCGGGGAGCTGTTTTTT
many,NA,17,TRBJ1-5,TRBV7-8,CASSRRGRAEGNQPQHF,TGTGCCAGCAGCCGCAGGGGTAGGGCGGAGGGAAATCAGCCCCAGCATTTT
many,NA,14,TRBJ2-5,TRBV12-3/TRBV12-4,CASSFGSLSETQYF,TGTGCCAGCAGTTTTGGCAGCTTATCGGAGACCCAGTACTTC
many,NA,13,TRBJ1-1,TRBV12-3/TRBV12-4,CASSSDSNTEAFF,TGTGCCAGCAGTTCGGACTCGAACACTGAAGCTTTCTTT
many,NA,16,TRBJ1-5,TRBV15,CATSRGERSSYQPQHF,TGTGCCACCAGCAGAGGAGAAAGGAGTTCTTATCAGCCCCAGCATTTT
many,TRBD1,14,TRBJ1-2,TRBV5-1,CASSSGGADYGYTF,TGCGCCAGCAGCTCAGGGGGCGCTGACTATGGCTACACCTTC
NA,NA,15,TRBJ2-2,TRBV5-6,CASSLGPGRTGELFF,TGTGCCAGCAGCTTGGGTCCAGGGCGCACCGGGGAGCTGTTTTTT
many,NA,12,TRBJ2-1,TRBV6-5,CASSYSNKEQFF,TGTGCCAGCAGTTACTCCAATAAAGAGCAGTTCTTC
many,TRBD2,18,TRBJ2-1,TRBV12-3/TRBV12-4,CASSFDTSGSMSYNEQFF,TGTGCCAGCAGTTTCGATACTAGCGGGAGTATGTCCTACAATGAGCAGTTCTTC
many,NA,16,TRBJ1-1,TRBV7-2,CASSRYLAGRNTEAFF,TGTGCCAGCAGCCGCTACCTTGCAGGCAGGAACACTGAAGCTTTCTTT
many,TRBD2,21,TRBJ2-3,TRBV7-8,CASSLPHGTGTSGLGTDTQYF,TGTGCCAGCAGCTTACCCCACGGGACAGGGACTAGCGGACTTGGCACAGATACGCAGTATTTT
many,NA,14,TRBJ2-2,TRBV12-3/TRBV12-4,CASSPPPNTGELFF,TGTGCCAGCAGTCCACCCCCGAACACCGGGGAGCTGTTTTTT
many,TRBD2,15,TRBJ2-1,TRBV7-8,CASSYPPGLADEQFF,TGTGCCAGCAGCTACCCGCCGGGACTAGCGGATGAGCAGTTCTTC
many,NA,14,TRBJ2-2,TRBV20-1,CSARSLGSTGELFF,TGCAGTGCTAGATCACTGGGGTCCACCGGGGAGCTGTTTTTT
many,TRBD1,15,TRBJ1-1,TRBV5-1,CASSLDGTENTEAFF,TGCGCCAGCAGCTTGGACGGGACAGAGAACACTGAAGCTTTCTTT
many,TRBD2,13,TRBJ2-5,TRBV12-3/TRBV12-4,CASRGGAVETQYF,TGTGCCAGCCGCGGGGGGGCGGTGGAGACCCAGTACTTC
many,TRBD2,17,TRBJ2-1,TRBV27,CASSSARAGPSYNEQFF,TGTGCCAGCAGTTCCGCTAGAGCGGGACCCTCTTACAATGAGCAGTTCTTC
many,TRBD1,15,TRBJ1-1,TRBV5-1,CASRLTGGAYTEAFF,TGCGCCAGCAGGCTGACAGGGGGCGCGTACACTGAAGCTTTCTTT
many,TRBD1,15,TRBJ1-1,TRBV29-1,CSVTGTGWLGTEAFF,TGCAGCGTCACCGGGACAGGGTGGCTTGGCACTGAAGCTTTCTTT
many,NA,13,TRBJ2-5,TRBV7-6,CASSQGLQETQYF,TGTGCCAGCAGCCAGGGGCTACAAGAGACCCAGTACTTC
medium-sized,NA,14,TRBJ1-5,TRBV3-1,CASSLTGTDQPQHF,TGTGCCAGCAGCCTTACAGGGACGGATCAGCCCCAGCATTTT